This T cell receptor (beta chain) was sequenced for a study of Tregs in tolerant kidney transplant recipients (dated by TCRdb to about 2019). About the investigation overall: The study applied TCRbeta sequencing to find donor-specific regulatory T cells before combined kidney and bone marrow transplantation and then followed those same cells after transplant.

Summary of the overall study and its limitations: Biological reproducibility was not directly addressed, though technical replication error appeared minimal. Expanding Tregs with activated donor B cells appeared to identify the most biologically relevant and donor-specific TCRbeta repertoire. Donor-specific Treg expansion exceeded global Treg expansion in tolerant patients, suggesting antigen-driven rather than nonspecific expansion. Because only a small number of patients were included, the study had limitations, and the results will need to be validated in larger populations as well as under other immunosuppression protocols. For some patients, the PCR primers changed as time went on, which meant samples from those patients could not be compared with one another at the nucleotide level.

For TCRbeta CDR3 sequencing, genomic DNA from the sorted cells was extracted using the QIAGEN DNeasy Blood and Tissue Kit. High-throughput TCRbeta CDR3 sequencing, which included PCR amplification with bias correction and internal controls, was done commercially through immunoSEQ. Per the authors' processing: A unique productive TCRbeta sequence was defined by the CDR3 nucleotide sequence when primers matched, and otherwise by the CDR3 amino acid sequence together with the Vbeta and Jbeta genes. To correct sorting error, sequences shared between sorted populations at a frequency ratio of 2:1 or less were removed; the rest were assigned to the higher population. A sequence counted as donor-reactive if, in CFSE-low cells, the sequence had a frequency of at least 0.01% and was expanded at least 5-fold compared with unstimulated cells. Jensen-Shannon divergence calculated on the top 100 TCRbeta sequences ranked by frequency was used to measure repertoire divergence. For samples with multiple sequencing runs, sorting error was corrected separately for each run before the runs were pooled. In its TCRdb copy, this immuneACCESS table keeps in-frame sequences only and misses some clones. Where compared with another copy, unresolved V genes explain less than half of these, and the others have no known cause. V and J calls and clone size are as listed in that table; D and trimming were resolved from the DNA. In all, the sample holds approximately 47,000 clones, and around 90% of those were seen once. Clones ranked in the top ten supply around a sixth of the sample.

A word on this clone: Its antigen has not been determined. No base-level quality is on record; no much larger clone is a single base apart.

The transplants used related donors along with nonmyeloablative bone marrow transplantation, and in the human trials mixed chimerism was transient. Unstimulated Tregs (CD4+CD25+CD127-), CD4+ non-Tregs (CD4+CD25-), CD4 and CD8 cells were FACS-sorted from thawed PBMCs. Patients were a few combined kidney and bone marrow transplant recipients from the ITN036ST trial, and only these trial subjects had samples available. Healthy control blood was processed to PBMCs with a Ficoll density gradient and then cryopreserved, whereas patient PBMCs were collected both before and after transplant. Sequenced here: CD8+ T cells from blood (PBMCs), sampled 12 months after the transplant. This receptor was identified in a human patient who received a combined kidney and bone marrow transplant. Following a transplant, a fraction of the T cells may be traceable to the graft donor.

The CDR3 protein: CASRAFRTSGRGRVDTQYF. The base sequence is TGTGCCAGCAGAGCATTTCGGACTAGCGGGAGGGGAAGGGTAGATACGCAGTATTTT. This receptor chain uses TRBV11-2 and TRBJ2-3; 15 bases in the middle match TRBD2. CDR1 and CDR2 are drawn from the germline V gene: SGHAT, FQNNGV. From V the trimming removes 6 bases and from J it removes 5 bases, while the gene matches leave 15 bases of the junction unaccounted for. The CDR3 spans 19 residues, from the cysteine through the phenylalanine. Left in the record is the CDR3 DNA by itself, 57 bases read in frame from the first base.